What follows are 30 T cell receptor beta chains derived from one specimen sequenced in a study of CXCR3-negative and CXCR3-positive naive CD8 T cells. Study-level points and caveats: CXCR3-expressing naive cells carried TRB CDR3s more hydrophobic than those of CXCR3-negative naive cells.

No antigen is known for these receptors. The libraries of TRB cDNA were constructed through 5' RACE using UMI labels. One entry per CDR3 protein, without DNA, is what TCRdb gives after re-calling the 5' RACE reads. The listing contains under 75,000 distinct CDR3 sequences. Sequencing was carried out using naive CXCR3+ CD8+ T cells from blood. Specified subset: CD45RO-CCR7+CD27+CD95- naive CD8+ T cells expressing CXCR3 (TNR3+). These receptors all come from a human donor in good health. Some clones in this sample may be carry-over from other donors' samples.

The CDR3 sequence: CASSSRAYSGELFF. The chain combines TRBV2 with TRBJ2-2; TCRdb calls TRBD2, which cannot be checked without DNA. Germline V gene lookup returns CDR1 SNHLY and CDR2 FYNNEI. The CDR3 is 14 residues long.

The chain has TRBV12-3 or TRBV12-4 and TRBJ1-1. The CDR3 contains 11 residues. Here the CDR3 reads CASSFDTEAFF.

The rearrangement links TRBV5-5 to TRBJ2-2; TCRdb reports TRBD2, a call that lacks DNA to check it against. CDR3 length: 18 residues. Germline assignment: CDR1 SGHKS and CDR2 YYEKEE (reference sequence). CDR3 loop: CASSPRPYRDSSTGELFF.

The chain carries TRBV7-9 and TRBJ2-1; the D call of TRBD1 rests on TCRdb alone, since no DNA is present to check it. CDR1 SEHNR and CDR2 FQNEAQ come from the germline V gene (reference sequence). The CDR3 consists of 13 residues. CDR3 sequence reads: CASSPTGGNEQFF.

CDR3 protein: CASSETGYGYTF. The genes are TRBV7-2 and TRBJ1-2; TCRdb reports TRBD1, a call that lacks DNA to check it against. Germline V gives CDR1 SGHTA, CDR2 FQGNSA. The CDR3 is made up of 12 amino acids.

The chain is built from TRBV5-7 and TRBJ2-5; TCRdb selects TRBD1, and the lack of DNA leaves this call unchecked. TRBV5-7 belongs to the ORF category, with a function that is uncertain. The CDR3 loop spans 16 amino acids. CDR3: CASSRQGAVLQETQYF.

The chain has TRBV20-1 and TRBJ2-1; TCRdb gives TRBD2 as the D gene, but with no DNA this cannot be confirmed. The CDR3 has 14 amino acids. Germline V gene lookup returns CDR1 DFQATT and CDR2 SNEGSKA (reference sequence). CDR3 amino acids: CSANSGGDYNEQFF.

The chain is built from TRBV15 and TRBJ2-7; the TCRdb call, TRBD2, lacks DNA for checking. This CDR3 contains 15 residues. Germline assignment: CDR1 LNHNV and CDR2 YYDKDF (reference sequence). This CDR3 is CATSRGRGVSYEQYF.

The chain joins TRBV12-3 or TRBV12-4 to TRBJ1-5. The CDR3 has 12 amino acids. The CDR3 is CASSFFDQPQHF.

CDR3 residues: CASSYEAGGLIYIGEQFF. J is TRBJ2-1 and V is TRBV6-2 or TRBV6-3; TCRdb returns TRBD2, unconfirmable since there is no DNA. Per the germline V gene, CDR1 is MNHEY and CDR2 is SVGEGT. The CDR3 has 18 residues.

This sequence joins TRBV24-1 and TRBJ2-5. Germline CDR1 and CDR2: KGHDR and SFDVKD. The CDR3 runs to 14 residues. The CDR3 reads CATSDPRDQETQYF.

This sequence joins TRBV4-3 and TRBJ2-1; the TCRdb call, TRBD1, lacks DNA for checking. The CDR3 is 18 amino acids. The V gene's germline CDR1 is LGHNA and CDR2 YSLEER. The CDR3 loop is CASSQDLPGGDRDNEQFF.

The chain recombines TRBV29-1 with TRBJ2-7. The germline V gene encodes CDR1 SQVTM and CDR2 ANQGSEA. This CDR3 contains 12 residues. The CDR3 spells CSVADTSYEQYF.

V is TRBV7-9 and J is TRBJ2-7; checking the TCRdb D call of TRBD2 is not possible without DNA. The germline V gene has CDR1 SEHNR and CDR2 FQNEAQ (reference sequence). This CDR3 spans 15 amino acids. The CDR3 here is CASSSGTESSYEQYF.

This chain uses TRBV18 with TRBJ1-6; TCRdb designates TRBD1, a call that cannot be tested without DNA. The germline V gene encodes CDR1 KGHSH and CDR2 LQKENI. The CDR3 consists of 15 residues. CDR3 sequence: CASSPTGGYGSPLHF.

The rearrangement links TRBV29-1 to TRBJ2-7. Germline-derived CDR1 and CDR2 are SQVTM and ANQGSEA. This CDR3 spans 14 amino acids. CDR3: CSVEGQPVSYEQYF.

This chain links TRBV7-6 with TRBJ2-7. CDR3 size: 13 residues. The germline CDR1 and CDR2 sequences are SGHVS and FNYEAQ. CDR3 sequence reads: CASSDGGALEQYF.

The genes are TRBV12-3 or TRBV12-4 and TRBJ2-3; TCRdb's D gene call, TRBD2, goes unchecked for lack of DNA. CDR3 size: 19 residues. The CDR3 loop is CASSLFSMASGGNTDTQYF.

V is TRBV6-2 or TRBV6-3 and J is TRBJ2-7; the D call from TCRdb, TRBD2, cannot be confirmed without DNA. Per the germline V gene, CDR1 is MNHEY and CDR2 is SVGEGT. CDR3 size: 16 residues. The CDR3 region is CASSYFGLAGPYEQYF.

The chain combines TRBV29-1 with TRBJ2-7; the D gene TCRdb calls, TRBD1, cannot be checked with no DNA. The germline V gene has CDR1 SQVTM and CDR2 ANQGSEA. CDR3 length: 16 amino acids. CDR3 protein: CSVETPGSSRAYEQYF.

The V call is TRBV20-1, the J call TRBJ2-1; TCRdb designates TRBD2, a call that cannot be tested without DNA. The CDR3 consists of 14 residues. CDR1 and CDR2 (germline): DFQATT, SNEGSKA (reference sequence). CDR3 region: CSARDSGRYNEQFF.

CDR3: CASSYRESSYNEQFF. This sequence joins TRBV7-2 and TRBJ2-1; there is no DNA to check the TCRdb D call of TRBD1. The CDR3 has 15 residues. Germline-derived CDR1 and CDR2 are SGHTA and FQGNSA.

The rearrangement joins TRBV7-9 to TRBJ2-2; TCRdb names TRBD1, which stays unverified in the absence of DNA. Looked up from germline, CDR1 is SEHNR and CDR2 is FQNEAQ (reference sequence). CDR3 length: 17 amino acids. The CDR3: CASSLYSDRGSTGELFF.

The J gene is TRBJ2-5, the V gene TRBV7-9. Germline assignment: CDR1 SEHNR and CDR2 FQNEAQ (reference sequence). The CDR3 contains 13 residues. CDR3 protein: CASSQVYQETQYF.

This rearrangement joins TRBV4-3 to TRBJ2-1; checking the TCRdb D call of TRBD2 is not possible without DNA. CDR1 LGHNA and CDR2 YSLEER come from the germline V gene. The CDR3 totals 17 residues. CDR3 sequence reads: CASSQERPSGLYNEQFF.

The chain recombines TRBV27 with TRBJ2-7. The CDR3 length is 13 residues. Germline values: CDR1 MNHEY, CDR2 SMNVEV (reference sequence). CDR3 protein: CASSDRISYEQYF.

The rearrangement joins TRBV29-1 to TRBJ1-3. This CDR3 comprises 13 residues. Germline V CDR1 and CDR2: SQVTM, ANQGSEA. CDR3 sequence: CSANQGSGNTIYF.

This chain links TRBV4-2 with TRBJ2-3; TCRdb's D call of TRBD1 is untestable without DNA. Germline-derived CDR1 and CDR2 are LGHNA and YNFKEQ. This CDR3 contains 16 residues. This CDR3 reads CASSQDRGSSTDTQYF.

CDR3 in amino acids: CASSHRDTLEEAFF. V is TRBV7-6 and J is TRBJ1-1; the D gene TCRdb calls, TRBD1, cannot be checked with no DNA. CDR3 length: 14 amino acids. Germline V gene data show CDR1 as SGHVS and CDR2 as FNYEAQ.

The chain uses TRBV12-3 or TRBV12-4 and TRBJ2-3; with no DNA, the TCRdb D assignment of TRBD1 cannot be verified. CDR3 length equals 15 residues. The CDR3 here is CASSSAGGTTDTQYF.